This T cell receptor (beta chain) appears in the sequencing data of a study of CD8 T cells in ankylosing spondylitis. General study findings and limits: Researchers report that disease-linked clones proved CD8+ and relatively rare in peripheral blood.

V trimming: 5 bases; J trimming: 0 bases; junction bases outside the gene matches: 6. This CDR3 is 15 amino acids long. The germline CDR1 and CDR2 sequences are SEHNR and FQNEAQ (reference sequence). From the 5' RACE reads, TCRdb called clonotypes with MiXCR, one entry per CDR3 protein. The sample holds about 240,000 distinct CDR3 sequences, 8% to 9.5% seen once. Many counts were recorded for this clonotype. Its specificity is unknown. J is TRBJ2-7 and V is TRBV7-9, with 8 positions matching TRBD1. The TCR was taken from a male donor with ankylosing spondylitis or in good health (not recorded which). Input material: blood, either unsorted or a sorted T cell fraction (not recorded which). This CDR3 is CASSPGQESSYEQYF. The CDR3, as DNA: TGTGCCAGCAGCCCGGGACAGGAAAGCTCCTACGAGCAGTACTTC. The variable domain in full, completed from reference TRBV7-9 and TRBJ2-7, reads DTGVSQNPRHKITKRGQNVTFRCDPISEHNRLYWYRQTLGQGPEFLTYFQNEAQLEKSRLLSDRFSAERPKGSFSTLEIQRTEQGDSAMYLCASSPGQESSYEQYFGPGTRLTVT.